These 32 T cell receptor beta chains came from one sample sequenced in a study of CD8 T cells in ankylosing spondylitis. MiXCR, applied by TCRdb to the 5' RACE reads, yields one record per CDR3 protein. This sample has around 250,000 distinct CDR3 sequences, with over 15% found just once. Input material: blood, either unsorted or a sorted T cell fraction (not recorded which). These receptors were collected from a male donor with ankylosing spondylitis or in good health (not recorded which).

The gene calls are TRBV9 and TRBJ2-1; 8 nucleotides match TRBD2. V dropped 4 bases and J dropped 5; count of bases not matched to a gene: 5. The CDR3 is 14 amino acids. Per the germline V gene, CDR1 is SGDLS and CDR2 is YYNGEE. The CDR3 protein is CASSTFSGDNEQFF. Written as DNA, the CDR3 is TGTGCCAGCAGCACATTTAGCGGGGACAATGAGCAGTTCTTC.

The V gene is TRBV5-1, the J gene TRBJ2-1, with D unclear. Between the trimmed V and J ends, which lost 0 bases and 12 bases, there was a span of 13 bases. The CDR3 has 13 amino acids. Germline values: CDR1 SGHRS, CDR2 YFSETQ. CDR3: CASSLGLPLGQFF. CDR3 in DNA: TGCGCCAGCAGCTTGGGACTCCCTCTAGGGCAGTTCTTC.

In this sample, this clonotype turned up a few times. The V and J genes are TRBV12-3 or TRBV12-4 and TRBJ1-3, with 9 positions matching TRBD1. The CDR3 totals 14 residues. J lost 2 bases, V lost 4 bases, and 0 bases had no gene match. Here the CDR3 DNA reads TGTGCCAGCAGTTGGGACAGGGCTGGAAACACCATATATTTT. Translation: CASSWDRAGNTIYF.

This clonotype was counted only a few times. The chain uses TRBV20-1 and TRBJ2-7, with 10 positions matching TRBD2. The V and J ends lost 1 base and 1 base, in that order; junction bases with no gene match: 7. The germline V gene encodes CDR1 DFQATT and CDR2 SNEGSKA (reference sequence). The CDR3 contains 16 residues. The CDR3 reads CSARGGTSGMSYEQYF. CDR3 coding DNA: TGCAGTGCTAGAGGGGGCACTAGCGGGATGTCCTACGAGCAGTACTTC.

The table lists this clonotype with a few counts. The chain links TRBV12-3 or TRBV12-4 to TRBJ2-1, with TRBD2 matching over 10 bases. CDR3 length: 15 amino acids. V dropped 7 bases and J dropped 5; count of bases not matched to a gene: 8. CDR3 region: CASTPGLAYNNEQFF. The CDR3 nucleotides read TGTGCCAGCACTCCGGGACTAGCGTACAACAATGAGCAGTTCTTC.

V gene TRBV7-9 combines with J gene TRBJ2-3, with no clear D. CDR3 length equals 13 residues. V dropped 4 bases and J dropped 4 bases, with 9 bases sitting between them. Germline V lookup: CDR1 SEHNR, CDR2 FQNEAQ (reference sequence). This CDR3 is CASSSDTADTQYF. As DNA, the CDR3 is TGTGCCAGCAGCTCGGATACCGCAGATACGCAGTATTTT.

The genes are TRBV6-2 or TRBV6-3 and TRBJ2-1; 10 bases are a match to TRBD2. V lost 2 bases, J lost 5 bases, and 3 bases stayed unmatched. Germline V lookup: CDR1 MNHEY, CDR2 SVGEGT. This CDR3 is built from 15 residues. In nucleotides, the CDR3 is TGTGCCAGCAGTTACAGGACTAGCGGACACAATGAGCAGTTCTTC. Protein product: CASSYRTSGHNEQFF.

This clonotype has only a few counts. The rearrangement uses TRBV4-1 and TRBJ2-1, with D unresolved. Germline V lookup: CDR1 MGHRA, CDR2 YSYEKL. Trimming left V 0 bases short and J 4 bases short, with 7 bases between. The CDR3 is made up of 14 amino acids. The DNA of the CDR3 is TGCGCCAGCAGCCAAGAGCCGACATACAATGAGCAGTTCTTC. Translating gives CASSQEPTYNEQFF.

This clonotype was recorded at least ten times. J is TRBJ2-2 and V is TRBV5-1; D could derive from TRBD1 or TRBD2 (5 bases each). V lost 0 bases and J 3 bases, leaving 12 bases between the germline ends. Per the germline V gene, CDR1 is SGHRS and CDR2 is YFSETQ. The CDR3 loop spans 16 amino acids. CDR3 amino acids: CASSLAVGEHTGELFF. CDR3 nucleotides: TGCGCCAGCAGCTTGGCCGTGGGGGAGCACACCGGGGAGCTGTTTTTT. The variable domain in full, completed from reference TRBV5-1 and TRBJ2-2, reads KAGVTQTPRYLIKTRGQQVTLSCSPISGHRSVSWYQQTPGQGLQFLFEYFSETQRNKGNFPGRFSGRQFSNSRSEMNVSTLELGDSALYLCASSLAVGEHTGELFFGEGSRLTVL.

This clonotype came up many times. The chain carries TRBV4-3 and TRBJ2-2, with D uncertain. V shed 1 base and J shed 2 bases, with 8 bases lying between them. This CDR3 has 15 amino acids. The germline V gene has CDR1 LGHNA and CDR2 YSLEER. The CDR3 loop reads CASSQGASNTGELFF. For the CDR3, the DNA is TGCGCCAGCAGCCAAGGGGCCAGTAACACCGGGGAGCTGTTTTTT.

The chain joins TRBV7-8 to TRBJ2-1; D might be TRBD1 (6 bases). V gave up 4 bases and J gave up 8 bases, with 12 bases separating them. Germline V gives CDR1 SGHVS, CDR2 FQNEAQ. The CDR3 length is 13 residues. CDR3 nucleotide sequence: TGTGCCAGCAGCTACACAGGGTATTATGAGCAGTTCTTC. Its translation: CASSYTGYYEQFF.

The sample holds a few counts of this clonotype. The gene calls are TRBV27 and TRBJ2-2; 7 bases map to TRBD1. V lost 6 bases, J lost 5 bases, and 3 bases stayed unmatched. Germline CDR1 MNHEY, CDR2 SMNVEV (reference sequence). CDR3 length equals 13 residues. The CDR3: CASSGTETGELFF. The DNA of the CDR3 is TGTGCCAGCAGCGGGACAGAAACCGGGGAGCTGTTTTTT.

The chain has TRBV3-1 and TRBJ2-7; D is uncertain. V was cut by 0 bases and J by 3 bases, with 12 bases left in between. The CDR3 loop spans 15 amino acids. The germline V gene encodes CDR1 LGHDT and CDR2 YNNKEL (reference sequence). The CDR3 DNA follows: TGTGCCAGCAGCCAAGAATTGAGTTCCCTCTACGAGCAGTACTTC. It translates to CASSQELSSLYEQYF.

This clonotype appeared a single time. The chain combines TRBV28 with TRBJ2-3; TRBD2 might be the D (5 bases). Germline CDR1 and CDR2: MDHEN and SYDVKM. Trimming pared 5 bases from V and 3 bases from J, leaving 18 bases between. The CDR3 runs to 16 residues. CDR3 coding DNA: TGTGCCAGCAGTGGCGGGCGACTGGGAAAAACAGATACGCAGTATTTT. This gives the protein CASSGGRLGKTDTQYF.

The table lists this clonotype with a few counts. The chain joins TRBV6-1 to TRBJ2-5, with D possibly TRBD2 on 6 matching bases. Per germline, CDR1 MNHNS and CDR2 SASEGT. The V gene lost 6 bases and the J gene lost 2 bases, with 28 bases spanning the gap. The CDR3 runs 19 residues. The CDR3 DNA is TGTGCCAGCAGCCTCGATTCTTTCGGGAGCCCCAGGGAGCAAGAGACCCAGTACTTC. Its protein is CASSLDSFGSPREQETQYF.

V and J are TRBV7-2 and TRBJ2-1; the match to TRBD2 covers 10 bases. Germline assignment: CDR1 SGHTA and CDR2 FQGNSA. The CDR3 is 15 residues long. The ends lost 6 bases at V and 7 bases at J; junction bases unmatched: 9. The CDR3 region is CASRTSGDLGNEQFF. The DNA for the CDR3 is TGTGCCAGCAGAACTAGCGGGGACTTGGGGAATGAGCAGTTCTTC.

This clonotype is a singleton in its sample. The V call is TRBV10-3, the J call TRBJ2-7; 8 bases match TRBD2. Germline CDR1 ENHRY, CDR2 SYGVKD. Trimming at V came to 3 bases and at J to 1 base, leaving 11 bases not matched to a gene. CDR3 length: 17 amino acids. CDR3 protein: CAISDTTSDQGSYEQYF. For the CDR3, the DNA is TGTGCCATCAGTGATACGACTAGCGACCAAGGATCCTACGAGCAGTACTTC.

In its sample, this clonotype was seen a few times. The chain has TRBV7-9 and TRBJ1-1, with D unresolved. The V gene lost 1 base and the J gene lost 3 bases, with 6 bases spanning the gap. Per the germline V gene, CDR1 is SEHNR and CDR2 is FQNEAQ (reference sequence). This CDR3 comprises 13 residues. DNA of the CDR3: TGTGCCAGCAGCTTAGAGGACGACACTGAAGCTTTCTTT. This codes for CASSLEDDTEAFF. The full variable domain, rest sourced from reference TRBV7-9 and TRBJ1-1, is DTGVSQNPRHKITKRGQNVTFRCDPISEHNRLYWYRQTLGQGPEFLTYFQNEAQLEKSRLLSDRFSAERPKGSFSTLEIQRTEQGDSAMYLCASSLEDDTEAFFGQGTRLTVV.

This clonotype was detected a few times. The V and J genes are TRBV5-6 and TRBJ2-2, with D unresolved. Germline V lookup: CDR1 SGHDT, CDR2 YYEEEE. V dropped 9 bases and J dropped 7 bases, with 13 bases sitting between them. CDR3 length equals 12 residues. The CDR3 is CATHGTNGELFF. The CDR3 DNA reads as TGTGCCACTCACGGAACGAACGGGGAGCTGTTTTTT. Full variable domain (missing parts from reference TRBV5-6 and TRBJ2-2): DAGVTQSPTHLIKTRGQQVTLRCSPKSGHDTVSWYQQALGQGPQFIFQYYEEEERQRGNFPDRFSGHQFPNYSSELNVNALLLGDSALYLCATHGTNGELFFGEGSRLTVL.

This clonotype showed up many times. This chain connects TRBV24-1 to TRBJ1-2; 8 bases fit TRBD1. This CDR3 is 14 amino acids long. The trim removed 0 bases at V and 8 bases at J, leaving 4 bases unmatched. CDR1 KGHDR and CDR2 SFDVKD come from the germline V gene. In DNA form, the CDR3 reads TGTGCCACCAGTGATTTGGGACAGGGAGAGGGCTACACCTTC. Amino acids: CATSDLGQGEGYTF.

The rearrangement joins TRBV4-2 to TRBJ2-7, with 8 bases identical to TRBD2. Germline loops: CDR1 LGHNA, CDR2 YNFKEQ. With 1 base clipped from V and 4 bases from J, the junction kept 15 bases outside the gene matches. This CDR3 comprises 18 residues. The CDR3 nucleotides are TGTGCCAGCAGCCAAGGCCCTTCCACGGGACTAGTTCTGTACGAGCAGTACTTC. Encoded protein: CASSQGPSTGLVLYEQYF.

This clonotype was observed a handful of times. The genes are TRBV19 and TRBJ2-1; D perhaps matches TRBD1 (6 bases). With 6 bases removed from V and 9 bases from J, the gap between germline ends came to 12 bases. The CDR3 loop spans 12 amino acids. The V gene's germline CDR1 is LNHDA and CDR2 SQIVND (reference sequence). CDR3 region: CASRNRGGEQFF. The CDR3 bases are TGTGCCAGTAGGAATCGAGGGGGTGAGCAGTTCTTC.

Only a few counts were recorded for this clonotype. The CDR3 is CSASYDTSSYNEQFF. In DNA form, the CDR3 reads TGCAGTGCTAGTTACGACACGAGCTCCTACAATGAGCAGTTCTTC. The chain uses TRBV20-1 and TRBJ2-1; D gene uncertain. This CDR3 is 15 amino acids long. Trimming removed 3 bases from V and 0 bases from J, with 12 bases in between. CDR1 is DFQATT, CDR2 SNEGSKA, per germline (reference sequence).

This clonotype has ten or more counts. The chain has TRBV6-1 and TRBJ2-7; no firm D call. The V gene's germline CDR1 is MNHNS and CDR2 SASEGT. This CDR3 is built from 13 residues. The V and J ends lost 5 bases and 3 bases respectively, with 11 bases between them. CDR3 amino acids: CASSPRLGYEQYF. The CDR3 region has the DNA TGTGCCAGCAGTCCCCGACTGGGCTACGAGCAGTACTTC.

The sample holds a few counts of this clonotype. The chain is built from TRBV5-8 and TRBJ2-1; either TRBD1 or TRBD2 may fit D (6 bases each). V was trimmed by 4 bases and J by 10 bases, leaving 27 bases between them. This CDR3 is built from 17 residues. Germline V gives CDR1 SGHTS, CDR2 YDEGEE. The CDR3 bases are TGTGCCAGCAGCCGGGGAGTTAGGGCCTCGAAAGGGGGGGAGCAGTTCTTC. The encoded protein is CASSRGVRASKGGEQFF.

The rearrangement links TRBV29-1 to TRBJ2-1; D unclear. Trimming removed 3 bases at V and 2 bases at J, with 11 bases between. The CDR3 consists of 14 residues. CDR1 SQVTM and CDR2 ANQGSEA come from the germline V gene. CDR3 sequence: CSVEMSQAYNEQFF. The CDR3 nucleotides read TGCAGCGTTGAGATGTCGCAGGCCTACAATGAGCAGTTCTTC.

The CDR3 coding sequence is TGTGCCAGCAGTTTATCACTAGCGGGAGGCCATGAGCAGTTCTTC. Its protein is CASSLSLAGGHEQFF. This chain uses TRBV27 with TRBJ2-1; 12 bases agree with TRBD2. The J segment lost 8 bases and the V segment lost 0 bases, leaving 2 bases of the junction unmatched. Germline V gene sequence: CDR1 MNHEY, CDR2 SMNVEV (reference sequence). The CDR3 has 15 residues.

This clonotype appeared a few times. In DNA, the CDR3 is TGTGCCAGCAGCTTAGCGGGGACAGGGGAAACCTACGAGCAGTACTTC. This translates into CASSLAGTGETYEQYF. The chain employs TRBV7-9 and TRBJ2-7; 10 bases match TRBD1. The ends lost 0 bases at V and 2 bases at J; junction bases unmatched: 4. This CDR3 is 16 amino acids long. Germline loops: CDR1 SEHNR, CDR2 FQNEAQ (reference sequence).

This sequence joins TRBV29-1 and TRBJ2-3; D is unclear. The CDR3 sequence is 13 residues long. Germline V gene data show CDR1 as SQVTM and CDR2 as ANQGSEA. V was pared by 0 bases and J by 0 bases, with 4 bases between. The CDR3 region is CSVEDSSTDTQYF. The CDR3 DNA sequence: TGCAGCGTTGAAGATTCTAGCACAGATACGCAGTATTTT.

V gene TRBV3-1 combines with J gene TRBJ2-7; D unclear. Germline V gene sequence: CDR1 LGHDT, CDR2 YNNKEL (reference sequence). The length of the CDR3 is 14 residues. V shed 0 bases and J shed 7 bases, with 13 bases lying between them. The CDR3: CASSQDLLSWEQYF. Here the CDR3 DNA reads TGTGCCAGCAGCCAAGATCTCCTTTCTTGGGAGCAGTACTTC.

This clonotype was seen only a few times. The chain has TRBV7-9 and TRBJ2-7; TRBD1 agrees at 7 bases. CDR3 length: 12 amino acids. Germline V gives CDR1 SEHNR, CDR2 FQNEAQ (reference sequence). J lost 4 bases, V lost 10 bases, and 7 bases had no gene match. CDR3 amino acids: CAIQTGKYEQYF. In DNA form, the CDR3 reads TGTGCCATCCAGACAGGGAAATACGAGCAGTACTTC.

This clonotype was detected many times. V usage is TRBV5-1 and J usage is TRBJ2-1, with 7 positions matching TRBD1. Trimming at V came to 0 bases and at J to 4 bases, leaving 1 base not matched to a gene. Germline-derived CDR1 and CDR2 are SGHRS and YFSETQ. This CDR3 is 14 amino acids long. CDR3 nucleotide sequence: TGCGCCAGCAGCTTGGAACAGGGGTACAATGAGCAGTTCTTC. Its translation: CASSLEQGYNEQFF. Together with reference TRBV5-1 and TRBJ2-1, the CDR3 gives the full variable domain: KAGVTQTPRYLIKTRGQQVTLSCSPISGHRSVSWYQQTPGQGLQFLFEYFSETQRNKGNFPGRFSGRQFSNSRSEMNVSTLELGDSALYLCASSLEQGYNEQFFGPGTRLTVL.